This TCR beta chain was captured by sequencing in a study of blood T cell repertoires in COVID-19. This clone was observed a single time. Libraries were prepared by immunoSEQ multiplex PCR; TCRdb keeps only in-frame clonotypes and omits some of them. The data show 150,000 to 200,000 clones, almost 80% seen once. V gave up 0 bases and J gave up 5 bases, with 16 bases separating them. This CDR3 comprises 16 residues. Germline CDR1 is LNHNV and CDR2 is YYDKDF (reference sequence). This clonotype was obtained from a woman aged 50 to 60 who had recovered from COVID-19. The rearrangement joins TRBV15 to TRBJ1-2; no reliable D call. The sequencing sample was made of PBMCs or T cells enriched from blood (not recorded which). CDR3 sequence reads: CATSRDGQVRSYGYTF. CDR3 sequence (DNA): TGTGCCACCAGCAGAGATGGTCAGGTCAGAAGTTATGGCTACACCTTC. The entire variable domain, with the rest obtained from reference TRBV15 and TRBJ1-2, is as follows: DAMVIQNPRYQVTQFGKPVTLSCSQTLNHNVMYWYQQKSSQAPKLLFHYYDKDFNNEADTPDNFQSRRPNTSFCFLDIRSPGLGDTAMYLCATSRDGQVRSYGYTFGSGTRLTVV.